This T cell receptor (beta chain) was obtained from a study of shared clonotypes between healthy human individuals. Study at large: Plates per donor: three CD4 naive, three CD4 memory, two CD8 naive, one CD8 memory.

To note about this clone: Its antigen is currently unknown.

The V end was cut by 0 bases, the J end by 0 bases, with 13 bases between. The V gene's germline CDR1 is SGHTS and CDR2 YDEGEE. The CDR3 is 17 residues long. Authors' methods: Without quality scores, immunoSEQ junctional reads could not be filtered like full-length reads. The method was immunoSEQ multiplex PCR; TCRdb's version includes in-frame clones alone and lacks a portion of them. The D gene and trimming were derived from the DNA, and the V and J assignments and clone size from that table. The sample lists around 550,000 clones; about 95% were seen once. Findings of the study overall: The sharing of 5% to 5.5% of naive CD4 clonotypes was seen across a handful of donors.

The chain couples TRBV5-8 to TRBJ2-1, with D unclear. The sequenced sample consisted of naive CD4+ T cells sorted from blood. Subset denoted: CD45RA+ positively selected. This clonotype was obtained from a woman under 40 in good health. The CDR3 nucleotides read TGTGCCAGCAGCTTGGTGGTGGCGGCCAGCTCCTACAATGAGCAGTTCTTC. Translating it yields CASSLVVAASSYNEQFF.